The 31 T cell receptor beta chains listed next were all sequenced from one sample in a study of blood T cell repertoires in COVID-19. Data came from immunoSEQ multiplex PCR; TCRdb stores just in-frame clones and leaves some out. The sample lists 65,000 to 100,000 clones, 80% to 90% seen once, with roughly 8.9% in the top ten. The sequenced sample consisted of peripheral blood. The receptors here all came from a man aged 45-60 years with acute or convalescent COVID-19.

This clone was recorded a few times. CDR3 amino acids: CASSYSHGGPTQPQHF. In nucleotides, the CDR3 is TGTGCCAGCAGTTACTCGCACGGGGGGCCTACTCAGCCCCAGCATTTT. The V gene is TRBV6-6, the J gene TRBJ1-5; possibly TRBD1 for D (6 bases). V was cut by 0 bases and J by 6 bases, with 15 bases left in between. Germline lookup yields CDR1 MNHNY and CDR2 SVGAGI (reference sequence). The CDR3 consists of 16 residues.

The chain joins TRBV7-8 to TRBJ1-2, with D possibly TRBD1 on 6 matching bases. The germline CDR1 and CDR2 sequences are SGHVS and FQNEAQ. CDR3 length: 18 residues. The ends were cut back, 6 bases at V and 1 base at J, with 24 bases in the middle. The CDR3 DNA reads as TGTGCCAGCAGTTTCAGGGGCTCCTCTCAGTTACGTAACTATGGCTACACCTTC. Encoded protein: CASSFRGSSQLRNYGYTF.

The J gene is TRBJ2-2, the V gene TRBV7-6, with D unclear. CDR3 length: 14 residues. CDR1 is SGHVS, CDR2 FNYEAQ, per germline. The germline V and J ends were trimmed by 10 bases and 4 bases, with 16 bases remaining between them. The CDR3: CATHPEWSTGELFF. CDR3 bases: TGTGCCACCCACCCTGAGTGGAGCACCGGGGAGCTGTTTTTT.

V and J are TRBV6-5 and TRBJ1-2; 7 nucleotides agree with TRBD1. CDR1 and CDR2 from the germline V gene are MNHEY and SVGAGI. CDR3 size: 13 residues. V gave up 5 bases and J gave up 8 bases; unmatched junction bases: 8. CDR3 loop: CASSPQGGRGYTF. The DNA for the CDR3 is TGTGCCAGCAGTCCCCAGGGGGGAAGGGGCTACACCTTC.

The chain joins TRBV7-3 to TRBJ1-6; 9 nucleotides line up with TRBD1. This CDR3 has 15 amino acids. V trimming: 5 bases; J trimming: 7 bases; junction bases outside the gene matches: 6. The germline V gene encodes CDR1 SGHTA and CDR2 FQGTGA. The CDR3 spells CASSMGQGTNSPLHF. CDR3 bases: TGTGCCAGCAGCATGGGACAGGGAACCAATTCACCCCTCCACTTT. The full variable domain, rest sourced from reference TRBV7-3 and TRBJ1-6, is GAGVSQTPSNKVTEKGKYVELRCDPISGHTALYWYRQSLGQGPEFLIYFQGTGAADDSGLPNDRFFAVRPEGSVSTLKIQRTERGDSAVYLCASSMGQGTNSPLHFGNGTRLTVT.

The chain is built from TRBV18 and TRBJ2-2; D is possibly TRBD2 (5 bases). Germline-derived CDR1 and CDR2 are KGHSH and LQKENI. The CDR3 runs 16 residues. V lost 3 bases and J 4 bases, leaving 15 bases between the germline ends. DNA of the CDR3: TGTGCCAGCTCACCCCCGGGTAGCAGCGGCACCGGGGAGCTGTTTTTT. It codes for CASSPPGSSGTGELFF.

The V gene is TRBV19, the J gene TRBJ2-1; 9 bases align to TRBD1. Germline loops: CDR1 LNHDA, CDR2 SQIVND (reference sequence). The CDR3 extends over 15 amino acids. J lost 1 base, V lost 6 bases, and 4 bases had no gene match. The CDR3 bases are TGTGCCAGTAGCCTACAGGGGGCTTCCTACAATGAGCAGTTCTTC. Translation: CASSLQGASYNEQFF.

The sample holds one count of this clone. The V gene is TRBV13, the J gene TRBJ2-7; D uncertain. V was clipped by 5 bases and J by 7 bases, with 9 bases between them. The CDR3 contains 11 residues. Germline V gene lookup returns CDR1 PRHDT and CDR2 FYEKMQ (reference sequence). CDR3 DNA: TGTGCCAGCAGCCAAGCTAGGGAGCAGTACTTC. This translates into CASSQAREQYF.

The chain carries TRBV6-5 and TRBJ1-2; 8 positions match TRBD1. With V trimmed by 5 bases and J by 7 bases, 6 bases remained unmatched. The CDR3 totals 13 residues. CDR1 is MNHEY, CDR2 SVGAGI, per germline. The CDR3 here is CASSLQDRAGYTF. CDR3 coding DNA: TGTGCCAGCAGTCTGCAGGACAGGGCTGGCTACACCTTC.

The J gene is TRBJ1-5, the V gene TRBV3-1 (or the pseudogene TRBV3-2), with 9 bases lining up with TRBD1. The CDR3 is made up of 15 amino acids. CDR1 is LGHDT and CDR2 is YNNKEL in the germline V gene (reference sequence). The junction had 1 base not matched to a gene; V was cut back by 1 base and J by 3 bases. The CDR3 protein is CASSQGDRDNQPQHF. The CDR3 DNA follows: TGTGCCAGCAGCCAAGGGGACAGGGACAATCAGCCCCAGCATTTT.

The V call is TRBV28, the J call TRBJ2-7; 7 nucleotides agree with TRBD1. The V gene end was trimmed by 6 bases and the J gene end by 2 bases; junction bases not matched to a gene: 4. The CDR3 runs to 13 residues. Germline V gene sequence: CDR1 MDHEN, CDR2 SYDVKM. CDR3 protein: CASRGQSPYEQYV. CDR3 bases: TGTGCCAGCAGGGGACAGTCCCCCTACGAGCAGTACGTC.

J is TRBJ1-5 and V is TRBV9; D might be TRBD1 (6 bases). V lost 6 bases and J 0 bases, leaving 16 bases between the germline ends. CDR3 length: 16 amino acids. Germline CDR1 and CDR2: SGDLS and YYNGEE. CDR3 loop: CASTLGGGNSNQPQHF. CDR3 in DNA: TGTGCCAGCACCCTAGGGGGGGGTAATAGCAATCAGCCCCAGCATTTT.

This chain joins TRBV5-1 and TRBJ2-1, with TRBD2 identical over 9 bases. Germline assignment: CDR1 SGHRS and CDR2 YFSETQ. The ends lost 4 bases at V and 5 bases at J; junction bases unmatched: 19. CDR3 length equals 19 residues. The CDR3, as DNA: TGCGCCAGCAGCCGCAACTGGCGGGGGGGCCCCTCGGGAGACAATGAGCAGTTCTTC. Encoded protein: CASSRNWRGGPSGDNEQFF.

This clone was counted between two and nine times. The chain is built from TRBV5-4 and TRBJ2-4; D might be TRBD1 (5 bases). This CDR3 comprises 16 residues. The germline CDR1 and CDR2 sequences are SGHNT and YYREEE (reference sequence). Trimming removed 0 bases from V and 1 base from J, with 11 bases in between. The CDR3, as DNA: TGTGCCAGCAGCTTGGGTGGGGCGGTGGCCAAAAACATTCAGTACTTC. Amino acid sequence: CASSLGGAVAKNIQYF.

The chain links TRBV11-2 to TRBJ1-1; 12 bases agree with TRBD1. This CDR3 region has 15 residues. CDR1 SGHAT and CDR2 FQNNGV come from the germline V gene. Unmatched junction bases numbered 3, after V lost 1 base and J lost 6 bases. The DNA for the CDR3 is TGTGCCAGCAGCTTAGGGGGACAGGGGGCCTCTGAAGCTTTCTTT. Amino acid sequence: CASSLGGQGASEAFF.

The gene calls are TRBV30 and TRBJ1-5; 7 nucleotides agree with TRBD1. V shed 2 bases, J shed 3 bases, and the junction held 4 bases outside the gene matches. The germline CDR1 and CDR2 sequences are GTSNPN and SVGIG (reference sequence). This CDR3 region has 14 residues. CDR3 residues: CAWSHTGANQPQHF. In DNA form, the CDR3 reads TGTGCCTGGAGTCACACAGGGGCCAATCAGCCCCAGCATTTT.

The chain uses TRBV5-1 and TRBJ2-1, with 7 bases aligning to TRBD2. V lost 2 bases to trimming and J lost 0 bases; unmatched junction nucleotides: 8. Per germline, CDR1 SGHRS and CDR2 YFSETQ. This CDR3 comprises 17 residues. CDR3 in amino acids: CASSFQLATSSYNEQFF. DNA for the CDR3: TGCGCCAGCAGCTTCCAACTAGCGACGAGCTCCTACAATGAGCAGTTCTTC.

V and J are TRBV6-6 and TRBJ1-5, with D unresolved. Trimming pared 5 bases from V and 0 bases from J, leaving 14 bases between. Germline V CDR1 and CDR2: MNHNY, SVGAGI (reference sequence). The CDR3 has 16 amino acids. CDR3 sequence (DNA): TGTGCCAGCAGTCCGTCACAGAGTTATAGCAATCAGCCCCAGCATTTT. It specifies CASSPSQSYSNQPQHF.

This sequence joins TRBV28 and TRBJ1-2, with D maybe TRBD1 (5 bases). The germline V gene has CDR1 MDHEN and CDR2 SYDVKM. The CDR3 is made up of 11 amino acids. The V gene lost 6 bases and the J gene lost 5 bases, with 7 bases spanning the gap. The CDR3, as DNA: TGTGCCAGCAGAACAGGTTATGGCTACACCTTC. It specifies CASRTGYGYTF.

This chain links TRBV19 with TRBJ1-4; 9 positions match TRBD1. In germline, CDR1 is LNHDA, CDR2 SQIVND (reference sequence). Trimming cost V 9 bases and J 5 bases; bases outside gene matches: 7. This CDR3 region has 14 residues. The CDR3 is CASTDRGVNEKLFF. The CDR3 DNA is TGTGCCAGCACTGACAGGGGGGTGAATGAAAAACTGTTTTTT.

The rearrangement joins TRBV15 to TRBJ2-1; weak D call: TRBD2 (5 bases). V was trimmed by 0 bases and J by 0 bases, leaving 9 bases between them. This CDR3 contains 16 residues. Looked up from germline, CDR1 is LNHNV and CDR2 is YYDKDF (reference sequence). The CDR3 spells CATSREGLSSYNEQFF. CDR3 DNA sequence: TGTGCCACCAGCAGAGAAGGACTGAGCTCCTACAATGAGCAGTTCTTC.

This clone occurred once. The chain uses TRBV5-6 and TRBJ1-5; a possible D gene is TRBD1 (5 bases). Germline CDR1 is SGHDT and CDR2 is YYEEEE. The V gene lost 4 bases and the J gene lost 4 bases, with 9 bases spanning the gap. The CDR3 has 13 residues. Written as DNA, the CDR3 is TGTGCCAGCAGCGGGGCAAGAAATCAGCCCCAGCATTTT. Its translation is CASSGARNQPQHF.

The rearrangement joins TRBV2 to TRBJ2-4, with D unresolved. CDR3 length: 14 amino acids. Trimming took 7 bases from V and 8 from J, leaving 18 bases between them. Germline V gives CDR1 SNHLY, CDR2 FYNNEI. The CDR3 region is CASTLDPRRDIQYF. CDR3 nucleotides: TGTGCCAGCACCCTCGACCCCCGCCGGGACATTCAGTACTTC.

The J gene is TRBJ2-2, the V gene TRBV7-9, with 11 positions matching TRBD1. Per germline, CDR1 SEHNR and CDR2 FQNEAQ (reference sequence). The V gene end was trimmed by 5 bases and the J gene end by 14 bases; junction bases not matched to a gene: 10. CDR3 length: 14 residues. CDR3 amino acids: CASSRDRGWLDLFF. The CDR3 DNA follows: TGTGCCAGCAGCCGGGACAGGGGGTGGCTCGACCTGTTTTTT.

The rearrangement uses TRBV7-2 and TRBJ2-4, with D unclear. Per the germline V gene, CDR1 is SGHTA and CDR2 is FQGNSA. The CDR3 loop spans 14 amino acids. Trimming took off 8 bases at V and 1 base at J, with 12 bases between the two ends. The CDR3 nucleotides are TGTGCCAGCGCATTGGCCAGGGCCAAAAACATTCAGTACTTC. Its translation: CASALARAKNIQYF. Drawing the rest from reference TRBV7-2 and TRBJ2-4, the complete variable domain is GAGVSQSPSNKVTEKGKDVELRCDPISGHTALYWYRQSLGQGLEFLIYFQGNSAPDKSGLPSDRFSAERTGGSVSTLTIQRTQQEDSAVYLCASALARAKNIQYFGAGTRLSVL.

J is TRBJ2-7 and V is TRBV3-1 (or the pseudogene TRBV3-2); the match to TRBD2 covers 7 bases. V lost 5 bases and J lost 7; bases outside the gene matches: 8. Germline-derived CDR1 and CDR2 are LGHDT and YNNKEL (reference sequence). This CDR3 is built from 13 residues. The CDR3 here is CASSAGLLREQYV. Here the CDR3 DNA reads TGTGCCAGCAGCGCGGGACTACTGAGGGAGCAGTACGTC.

The chain has TRBV28 and TRBJ1-1; TRBD1 agrees at 11 bases. The CDR3 extends over 18 amino acids. The germline gives CDR1 MDHEN, CDR2 SYDVKM. With 4 bases clipped from V and 0 bases from J, the junction kept 10 bases outside the gene matches. CDR3 protein: CASSSIGTGGGMNTEAFF. DNA for the CDR3: TGTGCCAGCAGTTCCATCGGGACAGGGGGTGGGATGAACACTGAAGCTTTCTTT. Filled out from reference TRBV28 and TRBJ1-1, the complete variable domain reads DVKVTQSSRYLVKRTGEKVFLECVQDMDHENMFWYRQDPGLGLRLIYFSYDVKMKEKGDIPEGYSVSREKKERFSLILESASTNQTSMYLCASSSIGTGGGMNTEAFFGQGTRLTVV.

This chain links TRBV6-5 with TRBJ2-1, with 9 positions matching TRBD2. The CDR3 is made up of 15 amino acids. With 7 bases clipped from V and 6 bases from J, the junction kept 10 bases outside the gene matches. The V gene's germline CDR1 is MNHEY and CDR2 SVGAGI. The CDR3 DNA reads TGTGCCAGCACTCGGCGGGGGGGTAAAAGCAATGAGCAGTTCTTC. Its protein product is CASTRRGGKSNEQFF.

This clone has only one observation. The chain is built from TRBV12-3 or TRBV12-4 and TRBJ2-7; D remains unclear. CDR3 size: 13 residues. V was pared by 3 bases and J by 2 bases, with 8 bases between. The CDR3 sequence is CASSFQVPYEQYV. In DNA form, the CDR3 reads TGTGCCAGCAGTTTCCAGGTACCCTACGAGCAGTACGTC.

The chain has TRBV7-8 and TRBJ1-1; no definite D call. The CDR3 extends over 16 amino acids. V lost 2 bases, J lost 1 base, and 14 bases lay in between. Germline values: CDR1 SGHVS, CDR2 FQNEAQ. CDR3 DNA sequence: TGTGCCAGCAGCTTATCAGTATCGGCGGCGAACACTGAAGCTTTCTTT. It is translated as CASSLSVSAANTEAFF.

V usage is TRBV5-4 and J usage is TRBJ1-6; a possible D gene is TRBD1 (6 bases). Germline V gene data show CDR1 as SGHNT and CDR2 as YYREEE (reference sequence). The germline V and J ends were trimmed by 0 bases and 7 bases, with 11 bases remaining between them. The CDR3 length is 15 residues. DNA of the CDR3: TGTGCCAGCAGCTTGGAGTGGACAGTCAATTCACCCCTCCACTTT. Its protein product is CASSLEWTVNSPLHF.